Below are 13 T cell receptor beta chains sequenced from a single sample in a study of cytomegalovirus exposure and HLA in healthy donors. PCR was performed using 60 Vbeta and 13 Jbeta primers. Assay used: immunoSEQ multiplex PCR; TCRdb lists only in-frame clones, some missing. The sample has under 90,000 clones; approximately 78% are singletons. Sample: PBMCs. The receptors were sampled from a man aged 40-50 years in good health and CMV-seronegative.

Comment on this clone: The same CDR3 can be traced to other DNA sequences in this sample. J is TRBJ2-5 and V is TRBV5-1; D gene uncertain. CDR3 size: 11 residues. V shed 1 base and J shed 5 bases, with 3 bases lying between them. Germline lookup yields CDR1 SGHRS and CDR2 YFSETQ. DNA for the CDR3: TGCGCCAGCAGCTTGCAGGAGACCCAGTACTTC. This codes for CASSLQETQYF.

The J gene is TRBJ1-5, the V gene TRBV7-9; 8 bases map to TRBD1. J lost 7 bases, V lost 4 bases, and 12 bases had no gene match. In germline, CDR1 is SEHNR, CDR2 FQNEAQ (reference sequence). The CDR3 runs to 16 residues. The CDR3 nucleotides are TGTGCCAGCAGCTACAGCGGACAGGGTTATGGACAGCCCCAGCATTTT. Translated, it gives CASSYSGQGYGQPQHF.

This clone was observed a few times. A read error may account for a junction end that differs from germline. V is TRBV7-9 and J is TRBJ1-5; TRBD1 matches 8 bases. This CDR3 is built from 16 residues. The germline V gene has CDR1 SEHNR and CDR2 FQNEAQ (reference sequence). Here the CDR3 reads CSSSKTGDNNNQPQHF. The CDR3 DNA follows: TGTTCCAGCAGCAAGACAGGGGATAACAACAATCAGCCCCAGCATTTT.

The J gene is TRBJ2-4, the V gene TRBV28, with D possibly matching TRBD2 (5 bases). The CDR3 sequence is 16 residues long. The germline CDR1 and CDR2 sequences are MDHEN and SYDVKM. Trimming pared 4 bases from V and 5 bases from J, leaving 18 bases between. The CDR3, as DNA: TGTGCCAGCAGTTCCTCGGGGTTTCTTGGCGAAAACATTCAGTACTTC. This encodes CASSSSGFLGENIQYF.

The V call is TRBV19, the J call TRBJ1-5, with D maybe TRBD1 (5 bases). V gave up 5 bases and J gave up 4 bases, with 24 bases separating them. Germline assignment: CDR1 LNHDA and CDR2 SQIVND (reference sequence). The CDR3 has 18 residues. CDR3 protein: CASSPPWEGRIGNQPQHF. CDR3 nucleotide sequence: TGTGCCAGTAGTCCTCCGTGGGAGGGGAGGATCGGTAATCAGCCCCAGCATTTT.

The chain employs TRBV10-3 and TRBJ2-7, with D maybe TRBD2 (6 bases). V was cut by 2 bases and J by 0 bases, with 17 bases left in between. This CDR3 is 17 amino acids long. From germline, CDR1 is ENHRY and CDR2 SYGVKD. CDR3 nucleotide sequence: TGTGCCATCAGTGAGGCCAAACGGGGGACCAGCTCCTACGAGCAGTACTTC. It encodes CAISEAKRGTSSYEQYF.

CDR3 region: CASSSIRQVVAGAYEQYF. For the CDR3, the DNA is TGTGCCAGCAGCTCGATCCGCCAGGTGGTAGCGGGCGCCTACGAGCAGTACTTC. The chain recombines TRBV7-9 with TRBJ2-7, with 7 positions matching TRBD2. The V gene's germline CDR1 is SEHNR and CDR2 FQNEAQ (reference sequence). V trimming: 4 bases; J trimming: 2 bases; junction bases outside the gene matches: 17. This CDR3 contains 18 residues.

A few counts support this clone. The CDR3 DNA follows: TGTGCCAGCAGCGCACTCCTACCAGGGGGCGCTTACTATGGCTACACCTTC. Amino acid sequence: CASSALLPGGAYYGYTF. V usage is TRBV9 and J usage is TRBJ1-2; 8 bases agree with TRBD1. The CDR3 runs 17 residues. J was trimmed by 3 bases and V by 3 bases; bases with no gene match: 13. CDR1 SGDLS and CDR2 YYNGEE come from the germline V gene. The full variable domain, in which reference TRBV9 and TRBJ1-2 provide the parts outside the CDR3, is DSGVTQTPKHLITATGQRVTLRCSPRSGDLSVYWYQQSLDQGLQFLIQYYNGEERAKGNILERFSAQQFPDLHSELNLSSLELGDSALYFCASSALLPGGAYYGYTFGSGTRLTVV.

The chain has TRBV6-1 and TRBJ1-5; D gene uncertain. The CDR3 contains 15 residues. Germline V gene lookup returns CDR1 MNHNS and CDR2 SASEGT. Trimming stripped 4 bases from V and 4 bases from J, with 14 bases between. CDR3 sequence reads: CASSVNPGKNQPQHF. CDR3 DNA: TGTGCCAGCAGTGTGAACCCCGGGAAAAATCAGCCCCAGCATTTT.

The chain is built from TRBV5-1 and TRBJ2-1; TRBD2 matches at 8 bases. The V and J ends lost 3 bases and 6 bases, in that order; junction bases with no gene match: 11. The germline V gene encodes CDR1 SGHRS and CDR2 YFSETQ. This CDR3 is 16 amino acids long. CDR3 loop: CASSSITGTSGNEQFF. CDR3 nucleotides: TGCGCCAGCAGCTCGATTACCGGGACTAGTGGCAATGAGCAGTTCTTC.

The chain employs TRBV19 and TRBJ1-2; 9 bases agree with TRBD1. The ends lost 5 bases at V and 4 bases at J; junction bases unmatched: 5. The CDR3 runs to 14 residues. Per the germline V gene, CDR1 is LNHDA and CDR2 is SQIVND (reference sequence). CDR3 DNA sequence: TGTGCCAGTAGTGATAGGACAGGGGCCTATGGCTACACCTTC. As protein: CASSDRTGAYGYTF.

The V gene is TRBV4-3, the J gene TRBJ2-7; 8 bases are a match to TRBD1. The germline V gene encodes CDR1 LGHNA and CDR2 YSLEER. The J segment lost 2 bases and the V segment lost 0 bases, leaving 9 bases of the junction unmatched. The CDR3 is 17 amino acids. The CDR3 region is CASSQEGRQGNPYEQYF. As DNA, the CDR3 is TGCGCCAGCAGCCAAGAGGGGCGACAGGGGAACCCCTACGAGCAGTACTTC.

This clone was detected only once. This chain uses TRBV7-9 with TRBJ1-4, with a possible D match to TRBD1 (6 bases). Germline V gene sequence: CDR1 SEHNR, CDR2 FQNEAQ (reference sequence). V was cut by 3 bases and J by 6 bases, with 14 bases left in between. The CDR3 has 15 residues. CDR3 region: CASSFGAGADEKLFF. For the CDR3, the DNA is TGTGCCAGCAGCTTTGGGGCAGGGGCGGATGAAAAACTGTTTTTT.